Included here is one T cell receptor (beta chain) sequence, with context. The antigen is unknown. Sequencing used immunoSEQ multiplex PCR; TCRdb keeps in-frame clones, though not all of them. The data contain 95,000 to 150,000 clones, over 85% of them singletons. The data originate from a study of graft-versus-host responses after intestinal transplantation. Study in general: Each transplant was multivisceral, liver-intestinal, or isolated intestinal. The study gave all recipients anti-thymocyte globulin induction, then tacrolimus and steroids for roughly 3 years. Study-level results: Patients who carried graft-donor T cell macrochimerism also had high graft-versus-host to host-versus-graft clonal ratios in their allografts.

Trimming cost V 1 base and J 6 bases, with 19 bases left between them. CDR3 length: 17 residues. From germline, CDR1 is LNHDA and CDR2 SQIVND (reference sequence). The receptor was derived from a human donor who received an intestinal transplant. V gene TRBV19 combines with J gene TRBJ2-1; a weak D match, TRBD1 (6 bases). The material sequenced was unstimulated CD4+ T cells sorted from spleen or lymph node cells, taken before intestinal transplant. This chain's CDR3 is CASSIVGKAGEINEQFF. In nucleotides, the CDR3 is TGTGCCAGTAGTATAGTGGGTAAGGCAGGGGAAATCAATGAGCAGTTCTTC.